The clone carrying this TCR beta chain appeared a few times. The data belong to a study of regulatory T cells in long-lasting Graves disease. Time point indicated: persistent/refractory GD, antithyroid drugs over 5 years with positive TRAb. PBMCs provided the RNA from which the TCR library was made. Construction of TCR beta libraries relied on iRepertoire HTBI primers and on Arm-PCR targeting CDR3 regions. From the multiplex PCR reads, TCRdb called clonotypes with MiXCR, one entry per CDR3 protein. Of roughly 360,000 distinct CDR3 sequences in the sample, less than 30% are singletons; the top ten hold around a quarter. The TCR was taken from a woman aged 40 to 50 with Graves disease. This sample comprised peripheral blood mononuclear cells (PBMCs), obtained when the disease was refractory, from a patient treated with antithyroid drugs.

CDR3 loop: CASSLYGGVDTEAFF. In DNA, the CDR3 is TGTGCCAGCAGTTTATACGGGGGGGTTGACACTGAAGCTTTCTTT. The rearrangement uses TRBV12-3 or TRBV12-4 and TRBJ1-1; weak D call: TRBD1 (5 bases). V was cut by 2 bases and J by 3 bases, with 13 bases left in between. The CDR3 sequence is 15 residues long.